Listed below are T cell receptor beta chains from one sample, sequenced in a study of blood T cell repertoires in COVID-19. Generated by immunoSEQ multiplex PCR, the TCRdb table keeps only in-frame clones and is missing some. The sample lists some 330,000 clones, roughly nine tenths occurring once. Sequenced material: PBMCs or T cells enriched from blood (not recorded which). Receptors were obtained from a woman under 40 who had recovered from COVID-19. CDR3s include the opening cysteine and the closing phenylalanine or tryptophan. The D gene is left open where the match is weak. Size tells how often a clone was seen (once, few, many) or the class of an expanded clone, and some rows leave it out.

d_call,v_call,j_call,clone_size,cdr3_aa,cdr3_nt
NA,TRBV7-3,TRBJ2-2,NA,CASSLNSGVNTGELFF,TGTGCCAGCAGCTTAAATTCCGGGGTGAACACCGGGGAGCTGTTTTTT
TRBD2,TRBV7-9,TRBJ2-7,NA,CASSLVRGSSYEQYF,TGTGCCAGCAGCTTAGTACGCGGGAGCTCCTACGAGCAGTACTTC
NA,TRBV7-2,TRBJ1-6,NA,CASSLWGPANNSPLHF,TGTGCCAGCAGCTTATGGGGCCCGGCAAATAATTCACCCCTCCACTTT
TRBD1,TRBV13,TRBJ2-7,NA,CASSLRGTGVKEQYF,TGTGCCAGCAGCCTAAGGGGGACAGGGGTAAAAGAGCAGTACTTC
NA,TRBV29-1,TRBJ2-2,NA,CSVRADTGELFF,TGCAGCGTGAGGGCAGACACCGGGGAGCTGTTTTTT
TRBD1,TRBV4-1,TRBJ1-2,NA,CASSLERGGGYGYTF,TGCGCCAGCAGCCTAGAAAGAGGGGGCGGCTATGGCTACACCTTC
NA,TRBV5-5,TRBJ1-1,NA,CASSPLIPTEAFF,TGTGCCAGCAGCCCGCTAATACCCACTGAAGCTTTCTTT
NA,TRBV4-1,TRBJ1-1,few,CASSPGIFGRSRNTEAFF,TGCGCCAGCAGCCCAGGGATTTTCGGCAGGAGCCGGAACACTGAAGCTTTCTTT
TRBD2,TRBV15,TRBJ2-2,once,CATSISSGFAAGELFF,TGTGCCACCAGCATTTCTAGCGGGTTTGCGGCCGGGGAGCTGTTTTTT
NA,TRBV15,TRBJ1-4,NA,CATSSLLGAREKLFF,TGTGCCACCAGCTCATTACTGGGGGCGCGTGAAAAACTGTTTTTT
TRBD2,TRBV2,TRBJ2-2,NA,CANPWEGDYTGELFF,TGTGCCAACCCTTGGGAGGGAGACTACACCGGGGAGCTGTTTTTT
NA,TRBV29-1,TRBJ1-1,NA,CSVAGGREAFF,TGCAGCGTTGCAGGAGGGAGAGAAGCTTTCTTT
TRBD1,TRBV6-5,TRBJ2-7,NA,CASSEGAYEQYF,TGTGCCAGCAGCGAGGGGGCATACGAGCAGTACTTC
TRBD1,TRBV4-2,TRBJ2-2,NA,CASSQDTGTVIIKGLAANTGELFF,TGTGCCAGCAGCCAAGATACCGGGACAGTTATAATAAAGGGGCTAGCAGCGAACACCGGGGAGCTGTTTTTT
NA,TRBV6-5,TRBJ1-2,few,CATHSGNNYGYTF,TGTGCCACCCACTCAGGGAATAACTATGGCTACACCTTC
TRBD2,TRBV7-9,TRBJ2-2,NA,CASSLGRETGELFF,TGTGCCAGCAGCTTAGGGCGGGAGACCGGGGAGCTGTTTTTT
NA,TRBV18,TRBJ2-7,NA,CASSPPPGAAYEQYF,TGTGCCAGCTCACCCCCACCTGGGGCGGCCTACGAGCAGTACTTC
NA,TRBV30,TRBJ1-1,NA,CAWSGAQGAGEAFF,TGTGCCTGGAGTGGCGCTCAGGGCGCAGGAGAAGCTTTCTTT
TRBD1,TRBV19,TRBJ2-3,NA,CASSLQGARTDTQYF,TGTGCCAGTAGCCTACAGGGGGCTCGCACAGATACGCAGTATTTT
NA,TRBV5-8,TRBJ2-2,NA,CASSQGLGGGELFF,TGTGCCAGCAGCCAAGGACTAGGGGGCGGGGAGCTGTTTTTT
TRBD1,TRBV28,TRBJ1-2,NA,CASSYRQGARLNYGYTF,TGTGCCAGCAGTTACCGACAGGGGGCCAGGCTTAACTATGGCTACACCTTC
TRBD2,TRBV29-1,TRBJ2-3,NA,CSVETSGATDTQYF,TGCAGCGTCGAGACTAGCGGGGCCACAGATACGCAGTATTTT
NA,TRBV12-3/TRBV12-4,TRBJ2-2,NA,CASSLRGAGELFF,TGTGCCAGCAGCCTAAGGGGTGCCGGGGAGCTGTTTTTT
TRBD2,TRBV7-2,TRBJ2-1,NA,CASRASGSYNEQFF,TGTGCCAGCAGGGCTAGCGGGAGTTACAATGAGCAGTTCTTC
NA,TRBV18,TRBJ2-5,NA,CASSPSRVETQYF,TGTGCCAGCTCACCTTCCAGGGTGGAGACCCAGTACTTC
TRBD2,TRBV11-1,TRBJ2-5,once,CASSRPWTSGGETQYF,TGTGCCAGCAGCCGACCTTGGACTAGCGGGGGGGAGACCCAGTACTTC
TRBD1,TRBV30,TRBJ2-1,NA,CAWNAGGPYNEQFF,TGTGCCTGGAATGCAGGGGGCCCCTACAATGAGCAGTTCTTC
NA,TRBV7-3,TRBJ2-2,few,CASSLRQIKNTGELFF,TGTGCCAGCAGCTTAAGACAGATTAAGAACACCGGGGAGCTGTTTTTT
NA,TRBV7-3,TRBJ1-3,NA,CASSLNQGPGNTIYF,TGTGCCAGCAGCTTAAATCAGGGGCCTGGAAACACCATATATTTT
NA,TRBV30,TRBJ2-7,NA,CAWSVHTGYEQYF,TGTGCCTGGAGTGTACATACAGGGTACGAGCAGTACTTC
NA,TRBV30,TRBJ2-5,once,CAWSTGLPQETQYF,TGTGCCTGGAGTACCGGACTACCCCAAGAGACCCAGTACTTC
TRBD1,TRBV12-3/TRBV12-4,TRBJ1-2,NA,CASRGQPYGYTF,TGTGCCAGCAGGGGACAGCCCTATGGCTACACCTTC
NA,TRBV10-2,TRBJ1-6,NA,CASSESVGGTYNSPLHF,TGCGCCAGCAGTGAGTCTGTCGGAGGGACCTATAATTCACCCCTCCACTTT
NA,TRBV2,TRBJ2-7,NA,CASSGGTPLLINYEQYF,TGTGCCAGCAGTGGGGGGACACCCCTCCTCATTAATTACGAGCAGTACTTC
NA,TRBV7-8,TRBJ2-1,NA,CASSASSEQFF,TGTGCCAGCAGCGCCTCTAGTGAGCAGTTCTTC
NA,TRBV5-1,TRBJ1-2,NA,CASSLAQGRAYGYTF,TGCGCCAGCAGCTTGGCCCAGGGGCGCGCCTATGGCTACACCTTC
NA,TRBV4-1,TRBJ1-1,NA,CASSQGLGIEEAFF,TGCGCCAGCAGCCAGGGTCTAGGAATAGAGGAAGCTTTCTTT
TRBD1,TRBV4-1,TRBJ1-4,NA,CASSRLDRVNNEKLFF,TGCGCCAGCAGCCGTCTAGACAGGGTTAATAATGAAAAACTGTTTTTT
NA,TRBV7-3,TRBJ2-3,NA,CASSLDPRSTDTQYF,TGTGCCAGCAGCTTAGATCCGCGAAGCACAGATACGCAGTATTTT
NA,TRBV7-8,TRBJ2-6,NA,CASSFSSAGANVLTF,TGTGCCAGCAGCTTTTCTTCGGCTGGGGCCAACGTCCTGACTTTC
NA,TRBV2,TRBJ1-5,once,CASTPGFSNQPQHF,TGTGCCAGCACTCCGGGTTTTAGCAATCAGCCCCAGCATTTT
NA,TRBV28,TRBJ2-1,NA,CASSLRGNYNEQFF,TGTGCCAGCAGTTTAAGGGGAAACTACAATGAGCAGTTCTTC
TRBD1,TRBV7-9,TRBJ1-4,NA,CASSLGDRVDEKLFF,TGTGCCAGCAGCTTAGGGGACAGGGTTGATGAAAAACTGTTTTTT
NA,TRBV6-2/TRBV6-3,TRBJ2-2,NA,CASSYRQVQGGELFF,TGTGCCAGCAGTTACCGACAGGTCCAGGGTGGGGAGCTGTTTTTT
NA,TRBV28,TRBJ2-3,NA,CASNRDSSDTQYF,TGTGCCAGCAACCGGGATTCGTCAGATACGCAGTATTTT
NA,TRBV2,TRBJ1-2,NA,CASSDWGGRSGYTF,TGTGCCAGCAGTGATTGGGGGGGGCGAAGTGGCTACACCTTC
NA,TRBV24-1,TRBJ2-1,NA,CATSDSSGVPEQFF,TGTGCCACCAGTGATTCTTCGGGGGTCCCTGAGCAGTTCTTC
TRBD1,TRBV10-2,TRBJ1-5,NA,CASRGTDFNQPQHF,TGCGCCAGCAGGGGGACAGATTTTAATCAGCCCCAGCATTTT
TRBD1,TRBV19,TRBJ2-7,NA,CASNKQGARYEQYF,TGTGCCAGTAATAAACAGGGGGCACGGTACGAGCAGTACTTC
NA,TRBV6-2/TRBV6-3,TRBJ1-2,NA,CASSYTRPSYGYTF,TGTGCCAGCAGTTACACTCGCCCCTCCTATGGCTACACCTTC
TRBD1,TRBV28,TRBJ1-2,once,CASSLLDRSYGYTF,TGTGCCAGCAGTTTATTGGACAGGAGCTATGGCTACACCTTC
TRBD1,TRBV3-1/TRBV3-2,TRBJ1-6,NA,CASSQGTGINSPLHF,TGTGCCAGCAGCCAAGGGACAGGAATTAATTCACCCCTCCACTTT
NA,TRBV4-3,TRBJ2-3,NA,CASSQHNTDTQYF,TGCGCCAGCAGCCAGCACAACACAGATACGCAGTATTTT
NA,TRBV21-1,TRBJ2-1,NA,CASSKRALAGDRGNEQFF,TGTGCCAGCAGCAAAAGGGCGTTAGCGGGAGATCGGGGCAATGAGCAGTTCTTC